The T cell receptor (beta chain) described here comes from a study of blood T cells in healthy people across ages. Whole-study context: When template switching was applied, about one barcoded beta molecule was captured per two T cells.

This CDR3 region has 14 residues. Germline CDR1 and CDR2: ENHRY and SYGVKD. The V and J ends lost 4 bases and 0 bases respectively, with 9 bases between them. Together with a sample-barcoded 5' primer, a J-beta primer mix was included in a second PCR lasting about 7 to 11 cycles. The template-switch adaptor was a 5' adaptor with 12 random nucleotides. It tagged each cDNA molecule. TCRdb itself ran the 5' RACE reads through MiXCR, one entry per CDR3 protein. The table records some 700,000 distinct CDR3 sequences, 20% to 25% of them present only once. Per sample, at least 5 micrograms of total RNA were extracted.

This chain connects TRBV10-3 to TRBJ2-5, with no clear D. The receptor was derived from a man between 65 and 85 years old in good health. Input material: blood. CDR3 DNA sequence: TGTGCCATCAGTGGGGTGCAATACCAAGAGACCCAGTACTTC. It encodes CAISGVQYQETQYF.